Listed here are 18 T cell receptor beta chains from one sample, sequenced in a study of T-cell reconstitution after alpha-beta-depleted transplantation in children. As it was prepared, the TCRbeta library received unique molecular identifiers. TCRdb re-called the PCR reads through MiXCR, storing one row per CDR3 protein. The table lists about 980,000 distinct CDR3 sequences, about 26% of them singletons. Source: PBMCs, mostly from graft donor cells, taken 360 days after TCRalphabeta/CD19-depleted stem cell transplant. The receptors originated from a boy younger than two who had a stem cell transplant for SCID, so the T cells may come from the graft donor.

The chain couples TRBV6-2 or TRBV6-3 to TRBJ2-3, with D perhaps given as TRBD1 or TRBD2 (5 bases each). The V gene's germline CDR1 is MNHEY and CDR2 SVGEGT. Trimming took off 7 bases at V and 2 bases at J, with 13 bases between the two ends. This CDR3 has 14 residues. The CDR3 DNA sequence: TGTGCCAGCACCTGGGGCCTAGCCACAGATACGCAGTATTTT. Translated: CASTWGLATDTQYF.

This clonotype was detected only a few times. V gene TRBV7-9 combines with J gene TRBJ2-3, with D unresolved. This CDR3 has 12 amino acids. Trimming took 11 bases from V and 4 from J, leaving 13 bases between them. Germline V gene data show CDR1 as SEHNR and CDR2 as FQNEAQ (reference sequence). CDR3 region: CAGTLSPDTQYF. The CDR3 DNA reads as TGTGCCGGAACGTTATCCCCAGATACGCAGTATTTT. The full variable domain, completed using reference TRBV7-9 and TRBJ2-3, is DTGVSQNPRHKITKRGQNVTFRCDPISEHNRLYWYRQTLGQGPEFLTYFQNEAQLEKSRLLSDRFSAERPKGSFSTLEIQRTEQGDSAMYLCAGTLSPDTQYFGPGTRLTVL.

J is TRBJ2-5 and V is TRBV5-1; D ambiguous. Germline CDR1 SGHRS, CDR2 YFSETQ. Trimming took off 0 bases at V and 1 base at J, with 7 bases between the two ends. This CDR3 is built from 14 residues. CDR3 nucleotides: TGCGCCAGCAGCTTGGAACGTCCCCAAGAGACCCAGTACTTC. This sequence encodes CASSLERPQETQYF.

V and J are TRBV7-2 and TRBJ1-4; D is possibly TRBD1 (5 bases). Germline V gene data show CDR1 as SGHTA and CDR2 as FQGNSA. CDR3 length equals 16 residues. V lost 1 base and J lost 0, with 9 bases in between. The CDR3 bases are TGTGCCAGCAGCTTAGGGCCACAGGCAACTAATGAAAAACTGTTTTTT. Protein product: CASSLGPQATNEKLFF.

This clonotype was detected a few times. The chain carries TRBV20-1 and TRBJ2-2; D tentatively reads TRBD1 or TRBD2 (6 bases each). Trimming shortened V by 0 bases and J by 3 bases, and 11 bases separated the two germline ends. The CDR3 totals 15 residues. Germline loops: CDR1 DFQATT, CDR2 SNEGSKA (reference sequence). CDR3 amino acids: CSARDAGEDTGELFF. The CDR3 bases are TGCAGTGCTAGAGACGCAGGGGAGGACACCGGGGAGCTGTTTTTT.

This clonotype was counted between two and nine times. The V gene is TRBV12-3 or TRBV12-4, the J gene TRBJ2-3; 7 nucleotides agree with TRBD2. J was trimmed by 1 base and V by 5 bases; bases with no gene match: 9. This CDR3 region has 16 residues. The CDR3, as DNA: TGTGCCAGCAGTCCCCAAGGACTAGTACGCACAGATACGCAGTATTTT. Protein sequence: CASSPQGLVRTDTQYF.

The chain joins TRBV2 to TRBJ2-1, with unresolved D. CDR1 SNHLY and CDR2 FYNNEI come from the germline V gene. This CDR3 has 19 amino acids. Deletions cut 2 bases from V and 5 bases from J, with 25 bases between. The chain's CDR3 is CASSENSFSPKGRDNEQFF. The CDR3 coding sequence is TGTGCCAGCAGTGAAAATTCTTTCTCTCCCAAAGGTCGCGACAATGAGCAGTTCTTC.

This clonotype was seen a few times. The V gene is TRBV6-1, the J gene TRBJ2-7, with 10 bases that match TRBD2. Germline CDR1 MNHNS, CDR2 SASEGT. There are 16 residues in the CDR3. V was pared by 1 base and J by 3 bases, with 6 bases of the junction left unmatched. The CDR3 sequence is CASSEGRLAGLYEQYF. The CDR3 DNA is TGTGCCAGCAGTGAAGGACGACTAGCGGGCCTCTACGAGCAGTACTTC.

The chain employs TRBV3-1 and TRBJ2-3; TRBD2 might be the D (5 bases). The ends were cut back, 1 base at V and 5 bases at J, with 19 bases in the middle. The CDR3 is made up of 17 amino acids. Germline lookup yields CDR1 LGHDT and CDR2 YNNKEL (reference sequence). CDR3 sequence reads: CASSQVKSLARGDTQYF. CDR3 coding DNA: TGTGCCAGCAGCCAAGTAAAATCTCTAGCCCGCGGAGATACGCAGTATTTT.

The chain joins TRBV15 to TRBJ2-5; D is undetermined. The germline V gene encodes CDR1 LNHNV and CDR2 YYDKDF (reference sequence). This CDR3 contains 14 residues. V was trimmed by 0 bases and J by 7 bases, leaving 12 bases between them. The CDR3 nucleotides read TGTGCCACCAGCAGAGATCGGGCCCGGCGGACCCAGTACTTC. It codes for CATSRDRARRTQYF.

This clonotype was seen more than once but under ten times. The chain has TRBV28 and TRBJ2-7; 8 bases agree with TRBD2. V was pared by 6 bases and J by 3 bases, with 10 bases of the junction left unmatched. The CDR3 is 15 amino acids. CDR1 is MDHEN, CDR2 SYDVKM, per germline. In nucleotides, the CDR3 is TGTGCCAGCAGGGCTGCGGGGGGACCTTTCTACGAGCAGTACTTC. Amino acids: CASRAAGGPFYEQYF.

The chain is built from TRBV7-3 and TRBJ2-1, with a possible D match to TRBD2 (5 bases). The CDR3 runs 13 residues. Trimming took 5 bases from V and 7 from J, leaving 12 bases between them. The germline V gene has CDR1 SGHTA and CDR2 FQGTGA. CDR3 sequence: CASSPESGNEQFF. The CDR3 region has the DNA TGTGCCAGCAGCCCCGAATCGGGGAATGAGCAGTTCTTC.

This clonotype was seen repeatedly, ten times or more. The V call is TRBV28, the J call TRBJ2-1; D unclear. V shed 6 bases and J shed 11 bases, with 17 bases lying between them. The CDR3 spans 13 residues. Germline V CDR1 and CDR2: MDHEN, SYDVKM. This CDR3 reads CASSPGPNSQQFF. DNA of the CDR3: TGTGCCAGCAGCCCCGGTCCAAATTCCCAGCAGTTCTTC.

The gene calls are TRBV7-2 and TRBJ2-5; D is perhaps TRBD2 (5 bases). This CDR3 is 16 amino acids long. The germline V and J ends were trimmed by 1 base and 0 bases, with 12 bases remaining between them. Germline CDR1 reads SGHTA; CDR2 reads FQGNSA. The CDR3 loop is CASSLGTPRYQETQYF. DNA for the CDR3: TGTGCCAGCAGCTTAGGGACTCCCCGGTACCAAGAGACCCAGTACTTC.

The rearrangement uses TRBV7-3 and TRBJ2-1, with D possibly TRBD2 on 7 matching bases. Germline V lookup: CDR1 SGHTA, CDR2 FQGTGA. The CDR3 has 15 residues. V was pared by 5 bases and J by 1 base, with 12 bases between. The CDR3 reads CASSIGGLSYNEQFF. In nucleotides, the CDR3 is TGTGCCAGCAGCATCGGGGGGCTTTCCTACAATGAGCAGTTCTTC.

The sample holds a few counts of this clonotype. The chain links TRBV2 to TRBJ2-2; 8 bases are a match to TRBD2. Trimming cost V 3 bases and J 3 bases; bases outside gene matches: 3. CDR1 SNHLY and CDR2 FYNNEI come from the germline V gene. This CDR3 contains 15 residues. The CDR3 region has the DNA TGTGCCAGCAGTGAGCGGGGGGCGGACACCGGGGAGCTGTTTTTT. Translated, it gives CASSERGADTGELFF. The full variable domain, with the rest looked up from reference TRBV2 and TRBJ2-2, is EPEVTQTPSHQVTQMGQEVILRCVPISNHLYFYWYRQILGQKVEFLVSFYNNEISEKSEIFDDQFSVERPDGSNFTLKIRSTKLEDSAMYFCASSERGADTGELFFGEGSRLTVL.

Here the CDR3 reads CSGGSRSYNEQFF. The DNA of the CDR3 is TGCAGCGGCGGGTCCCGCTCCTACAATGAGCAGTTCTTC. The V gene is TRBV29-1, the J gene TRBJ2-1; a possible D gene is TRBD2 (5 bases). The V gene's germline CDR1 is SQVTM and CDR2 ANQGSEA. The V and J ends lost 7 bases and 0 bases respectively, with 10 bases between them. The CDR3 extends over 13 amino acids.

V usage is TRBV12-3 or TRBV12-4 and J usage is TRBJ1-3; D unclear. V lost 3 bases, J lost 0 bases, and 9 bases lay in between. The CDR3 extends over 15 amino acids. CDR3 in amino acids: CASSFWANSGNTIYF. The CDR3 DNA follows: TGTGCCAGCAGTTTCTGGGCCAACTCTGGAAACACCATATATTTT.